The 12 T cell receptor beta chains listed next were all sequenced from one sample in a study of glioma-infiltrating T cells after dendritic cell vaccination. Profiling relied on immunoSEQ multiplex PCR, and the TCRdb table lists in-frame clones only, not all of them. The table includes over 55,000 clones, about 79% detected once. Time point given: after dendritic cell vaccination, including at tumor progression/relapse. Here the sequenced sample was blood, taken after dendritic cell vaccination. Every receptor here comes from a human donor with glioblastoma.

The chain employs TRBV19 and TRBJ2-7, with D tentatively TRBD1 (6 bases). This CDR3 has 15 residues. The V gene's germline CDR1 is LNHDA and CDR2 SQIVND (reference sequence). Trimming took off 4 bases at V and 1 base at J, with 14 bases between the two ends. CDR3 sequence: CASSTAGVGSYEQYF. The CDR3, as DNA: TGTGCCAGTAGTACGGCAGGGGTAGGGTCCTACGAGCAGTACTTC.

The gene calls are TRBV15 and TRBJ1-5; D not certain. CDR3 length: 15 amino acids. V was pared by 0 bases and J by 6 bases, with 12 bases between. The V gene's germline CDR1 is LNHNV and CDR2 YYDKDF (reference sequence). CDR3 in DNA: TGTGCCACCAGCAGAGATGCGGGGAGCGGTCAGCCCCAGCATTTT. Translating gives CATSRDAGSGQPQHF.

This clone was observed a single time. V gene TRBV18 combines with J gene TRBJ2-3, with a weak D call TRBD1 (5 bases). The V end lost 2 bases, the J end lost 2 bases, and 8 bases lay between the germline ends. CDR1 and CDR2 (germline): KGHSH, LQKENI. The CDR3 length is 14 residues. The CDR3 sequence: CASSPGATTDTQYF. DNA for the CDR3: TGTGCCAGCTCACCAGGGGCGACCACAGATACGCAGTATTTT.

J is TRBJ1-2 and V is TRBV27; perhaps TRBD1 as D (5 bases). In germline, CDR1 is MNHEY, CDR2 SMNVEV (reference sequence). The germline V and J ends were trimmed by 4 bases and 1 base, with 10 bases remaining between them. This CDR3 comprises 14 residues. Here the CDR3 DNA reads TGTGCCAGCAGTTCGACAGCCTATAACTATGGCTACACCTTC. Translation gives CASSSTAYNYGYTF.

The genes are TRBV5-6 and TRBJ1-2; 7 bases align to TRBD1. This CDR3 is built from 17 residues. J lost 0 bases, V lost 2 bases, and 10 bases had no gene match. CDR1 is SGHDT and CDR2 is YYEEEE in the germline V gene. In nucleotides, the CDR3 is TGTGCCAGCAGCTTTGGGACAGATTTGGTAACTAACTATGGCTACACCTTC. Translation: CASSFGTDLVTNYGYTF.

V gene TRBV5-4 combines with J gene TRBJ2-3; a weak D match, TRBD2 (6 bases). Germline CDR1 and CDR2: SGHNT and YYREEE (reference sequence). The CDR3 contains 15 residues. V lost 4 bases and J 4 bases, leaving 16 bases between the germline ends. CDR3 nucleotides: TGTGCCAGCAGCCCCTGGACTATAGTGTCAGATACGCAGTATTTT. This codes for CASSPWTIVSDTQYF.

This clone was detected only a few times. The gene calls are TRBV19 and TRBJ2-2, with 10 bases fitting TRBD1. CDR1 LNHDA and CDR2 SQIVND come from the germline V gene (reference sequence). This CDR3 has 16 residues. Trimming cost V 5 bases and J 2 bases; bases outside gene matches: 5. The CDR3 DNA reads as TGTGCCAGTAGTCCCGGGACAGGGGAAAACACCGGGGAGCTGTTTTTT. Its protein product is CASSPGTGENTGELFF.

This clone was detected once. The chain couples TRBV6-1 to TRBJ1-3, with TRBD1 identical over 7 bases. The CDR3 has 14 residues. CDR1 is MNHNS, CDR2 SASEGT, per germline. Trimming at V came to 4 bases and at J to 8 bases, leaving 8 bases not matched to a gene. The CDR3 reads CASSAVGGRDTIYF. The CDR3, as DNA: TGTGCCAGCAGTGCAGTAGGGGGCCGTGACACCATATATTTT.

The DNA of the CDR3 is TGTGCCACCCGGACAGGGCCAATGAACACTGAAGCTTTCTTT. Its protein product is CATRTGPMNTEAFF. The chain recombines TRBV6-5 with TRBJ1-1; 8 bases align to TRBD1. The CDR3 is 14 residues long. The J segment lost 0 bases and the V segment lost 10 bases, leaving 7 bases of the junction unmatched. The germline V gene encodes CDR1 MNHEY and CDR2 SVGAGI.

The chain employs TRBV15 and TRBJ1-4; 10 bases align to TRBD1. The CDR3 runs 16 residues. The V and J ends lost 4 bases and 6 bases, in that order; junction bases with no gene match: 8. The V gene's germline CDR1 is LNHNV and CDR2 YYDKDF (reference sequence). CDR3: CATSKGQGVWDEKLFF. The CDR3 DNA reads as TGTGCCACCAGCAAAGGACAGGGGGTTTGGGATGAAAAACTGTTTTTT.

In this sample, this clone turned up once. The rearrangement joins TRBV15 to TRBJ1-1, with TRBD1 as a possible D gene (6 bases). V lost 0 bases, J lost 11 bases, and 19 bases lay in between. Germline assignment: CDR1 LNHNV and CDR2 YYDKDF (reference sequence). This CDR3 has 15 amino acids. The CDR3 region has the DNA TGTGCCACCAGCAGAGATCTAGGGGGGGGTTTTGGCGCTTTCTTT. Translated, it gives CATSRDLGGGFGAFF.

In its sample, this clone was seen once. V is TRBV6-5 and J is TRBJ1-1, with D hard to call. Per germline, CDR1 MNHEY and CDR2 SVGAGI. The CDR3 length is 13 residues. Trimming removed 7 bases at V and 1 base at J, with 10 bases between. The CDR3 DNA is TGTGCCAGCAAAACTGTAGAGAACACTGAAGCTTTCTTT. It is translated as CASKTVENTEAFF.